Shown below are 4 T cell receptor beta chains from a single sample sequenced in a study of blood T cells in healthy people across ages. Combining a sample-barcoded 5' primer with a J-beta primer mix, a second PCR ran for 7 to 11 cycles. TCRdb analysed the 5' RACE reads with MiXCR anew, one entry per CDR3 protein. The sample contains about 2 million distinct CDR3 sequences, around half of which appear only once. The sample taken for sequencing was blood. The receptors originated from a middle-aged woman in good health.

The sample holds a few counts of this clonotype. This chain connects TRBV5-1 to TRBJ2-7, with D tentatively TRBD1 (6 bases). The germline V gene encodes CDR1 SGHRS and CDR2 YFSETQ. Trimming pared 4 bases from V and 0 bases from J, leaving 11 bases between. The CDR3 is 14 amino acids. CDR3 residues: CASSTGTTSYEQYF. For the CDR3, the DNA is TGCGCCAGCAGCACCGGGACAACCTCCTACGAGCAGTACTTC.

The chain uses TRBV6-6 and TRBJ2-3; D possibly corresponds to TRBD1 (6 bases). Germline V gene lookup returns CDR1 MNHNY and CDR2 SVGAGI (reference sequence). This CDR3 is 14 amino acids long. The V end was cut by 6 bases, the J end by 0 bases, with 10 bases between. The CDR3 region is CASREQGSTDTQYF. DNA of the CDR3: TGTGCCAGCAGAGAACAGGGTAGCACAGATACGCAGTATTTT.

The chain has TRBV6-1 and TRBJ2-5; TRBD2 matches 9 bases. The germline V gene encodes CDR1 MNHNS and CDR2 SASEGT. Trimming removed 7 bases from V and 5 bases from J; junction bases left unmatched: 17. This CDR3 comprises 17 residues. The CDR3 sequence is CASTPITLSGGWETQYF. The CDR3 DNA is TGTGCCAGCACGCCCATCACCCTTAGCGGGGGATGGGAGACCCAGTACTTC.

The chain links TRBV5-1 to TRBJ1-2; D perhaps matches TRBD1 (6 bases). Deletions cut 4 bases from V and 1 base from J, with 11 bases between. The CDR3 has 14 residues. Germline assignment: CDR1 SGHRS and CDR2 YFSETQ. CDR3 sequence reads: CASSPLQGNYGYTF. The DNA for the CDR3 is TGCGCCAGCAGCCCGTTACAGGGTAACTATGGCTACACCTTC.